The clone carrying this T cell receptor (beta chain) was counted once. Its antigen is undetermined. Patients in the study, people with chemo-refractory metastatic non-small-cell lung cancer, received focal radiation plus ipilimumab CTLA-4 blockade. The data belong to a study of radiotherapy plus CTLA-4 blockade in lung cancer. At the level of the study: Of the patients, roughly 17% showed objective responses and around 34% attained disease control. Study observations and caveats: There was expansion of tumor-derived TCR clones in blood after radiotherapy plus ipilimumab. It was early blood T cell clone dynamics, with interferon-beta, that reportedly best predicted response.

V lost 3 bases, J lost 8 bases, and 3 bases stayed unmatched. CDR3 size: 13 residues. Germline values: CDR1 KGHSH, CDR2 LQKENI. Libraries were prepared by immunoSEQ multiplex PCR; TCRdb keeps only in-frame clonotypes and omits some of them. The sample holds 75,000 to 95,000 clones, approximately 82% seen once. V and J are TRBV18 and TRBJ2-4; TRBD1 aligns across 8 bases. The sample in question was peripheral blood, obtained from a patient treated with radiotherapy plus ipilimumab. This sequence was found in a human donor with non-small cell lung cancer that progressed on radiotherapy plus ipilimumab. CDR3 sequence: CASSPIQGDIQYF. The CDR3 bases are TGTGCCAGCTCACCTATACAGGGGGACATTCAGTACTTC.